This T cell receptor (beta chain) was captured in a study of blood T cell repertoires in COVID-19. The table came from immunoSEQ multiplex PCR; TCRdb's copy has only in-frame clones and leaves some out. The sample contains fewer than 85,000 clones, about 80% of which appear only once. CDR3 length equals 14 residues. The Seattle patients, enrolled during active infection, were followed longitudinally. This chain links TRBV1 with TRBJ1-2. TRBV1 is listed as a pseudogene. Material for sequencing was peripheral blood. This TCR was sampled from a man aged 25 to 45 with COVID-19, enrolled during active disease. The CDR3: CTSSQASCGGGYTF. The CDR3 region has the DNA TGCACCAGCAGCCAAGCATCGTGCGGCGGTGGCTACACCTTC.